This record covers a single TCR beta chain. The antigen remains unidentified. PCR or immunohistochemistry showed mismatch repair deficiency in every enrolled patient. The TCR-sequenced patients were three responders to pembrolizumab. This record belongs to a study of PD-1 blockade in mismatch repair-deficient tumors. Across the study: Enrolled about 2013-2017, patients had progressing, pretreated mismatch repair-deficient cancers of about a dozen types.

Regarding the study as a whole: Tumor-resident clones, often undetectable pretreatment in blood, expanded then contracted after pembrolizumab.

V lost 0 bases, J lost 3 bases, and 2 bases stayed unmatched. Germline V CDR1 and CDR2: SGHDT, YYEEEE. The CDR3 extends over 15 amino acids. Produced via immunoSEQ multiplex PCR; TCRdb's table is partial and in-frame only. The sample shows some 120,000 clones, 60% to 85% of them seen only once. V and J are TRBV5-6 and TRBJ2-3; 9 bases match TRBD2. This specimen consisted of peripheral blood, obtained about 60 weeks after starting pembrolizumab. This clonotype originated in an adult with mismatch repair-deficient cancer. The CDR3 here is CASSLEGLATDTQYF. CDR3 sequence (DNA): TGTGCCAGCAGCTTGGAAGGACTAGCGACAGATACGCAGTATTTT. The full variable domain, completed using reference TRBV5-6 and TRBJ2-3, is DAGVTQSPTHLIKTRGQQVTLRCSPKSGHDTVSWYQQALGQGPQFIFQYYEEEERQRGNFPDRFSGHQFPNYSSELNVNALLLGDSALYLCASSLEGLATDTQYFGPGTRLTVL.